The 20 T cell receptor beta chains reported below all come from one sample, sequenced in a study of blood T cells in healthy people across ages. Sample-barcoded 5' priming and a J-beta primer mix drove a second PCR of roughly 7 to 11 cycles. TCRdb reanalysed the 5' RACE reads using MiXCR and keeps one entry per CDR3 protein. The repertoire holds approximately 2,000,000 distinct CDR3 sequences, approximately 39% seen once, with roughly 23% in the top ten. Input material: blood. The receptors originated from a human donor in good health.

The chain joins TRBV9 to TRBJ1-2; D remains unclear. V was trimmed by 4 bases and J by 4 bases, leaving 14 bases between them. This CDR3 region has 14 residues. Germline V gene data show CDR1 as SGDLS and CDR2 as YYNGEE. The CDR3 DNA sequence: TGTGCCAGCAGCTCCGGGAAGGAATCCTATGGCTACACCTTC. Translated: CASSSGKESYGYTF.

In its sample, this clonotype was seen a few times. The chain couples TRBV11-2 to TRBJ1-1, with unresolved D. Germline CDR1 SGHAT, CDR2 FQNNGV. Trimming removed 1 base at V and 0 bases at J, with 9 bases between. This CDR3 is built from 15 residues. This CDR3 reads CASSLGRRMNTEAFF. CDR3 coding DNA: TGTGCCAGCAGCTTAGGGCGGAGAATGAACACTGAAGCTTTCTTT.

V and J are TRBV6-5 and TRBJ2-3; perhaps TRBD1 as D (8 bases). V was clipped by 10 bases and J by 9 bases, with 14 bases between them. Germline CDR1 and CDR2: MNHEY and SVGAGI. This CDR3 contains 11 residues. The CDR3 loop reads CAISQGGTQYF. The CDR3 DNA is TGTGCCATCTCACAGGGGGGGACGCAGTATTTT.

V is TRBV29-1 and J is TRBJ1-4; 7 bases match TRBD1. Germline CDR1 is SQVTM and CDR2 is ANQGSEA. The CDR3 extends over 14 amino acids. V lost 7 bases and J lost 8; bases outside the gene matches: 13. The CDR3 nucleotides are TGCAGCGCGCGAACGCCGGGACAGACAGAAAAACTGTTTTTT. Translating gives CSARTPGQTEKLFF. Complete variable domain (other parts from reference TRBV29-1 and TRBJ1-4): SAVISQKPSRDICQRGTSLTIQCQVDSQVTMMFWYRQQPGQSLTLIATANQGSEATYESGFVIDKFPISRPNLTFSTLTVSNMSPEDSSIYLCSARTPGQTEKLFFGSGTQLSVL.

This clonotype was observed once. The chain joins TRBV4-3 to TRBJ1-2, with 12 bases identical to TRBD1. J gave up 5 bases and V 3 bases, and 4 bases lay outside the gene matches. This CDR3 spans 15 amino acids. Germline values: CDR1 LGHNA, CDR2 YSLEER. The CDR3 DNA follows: TGCGCCAGCAGCCAGAAGGGACAGGGGGCATATGGCTACACCTTC. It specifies CASSQKGQGAYGYTF.

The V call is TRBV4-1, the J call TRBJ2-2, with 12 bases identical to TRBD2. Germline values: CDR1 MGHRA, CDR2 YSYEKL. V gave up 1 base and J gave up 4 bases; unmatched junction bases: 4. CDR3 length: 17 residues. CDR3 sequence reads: CASSQVTSGGSTGELFF. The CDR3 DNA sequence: TGCGCCAGCAGCCAAGTAACTAGCGGGGGGAGCACCGGGGAGCTGTTTTTT.

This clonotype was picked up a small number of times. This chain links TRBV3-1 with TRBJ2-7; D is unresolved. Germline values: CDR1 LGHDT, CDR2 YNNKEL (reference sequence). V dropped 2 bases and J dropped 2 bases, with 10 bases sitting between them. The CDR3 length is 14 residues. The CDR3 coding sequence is TGTGCCAGCAGCCAACAGGACGGAACCTACGAGCAGTACTTC. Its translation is CASSQQDGTYEQYF.

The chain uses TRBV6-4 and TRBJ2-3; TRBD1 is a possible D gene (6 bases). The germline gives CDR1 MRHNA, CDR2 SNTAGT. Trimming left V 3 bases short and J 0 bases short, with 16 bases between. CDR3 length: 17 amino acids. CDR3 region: CASSEKDSFSSTDTQYF. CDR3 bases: TGTGCCAGCAGTGAAAAGGACAGTTTCTCTAGCACAGATACGCAGTATTTT.

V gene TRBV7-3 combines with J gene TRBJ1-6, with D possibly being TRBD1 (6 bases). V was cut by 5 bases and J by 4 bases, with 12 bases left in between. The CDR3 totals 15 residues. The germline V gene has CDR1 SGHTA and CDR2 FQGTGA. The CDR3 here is CASSEQGWYNSPLHF. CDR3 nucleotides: TGTGCCAGCAGCGAGCAGGGGTGGTATAATTCACCCCTCCACTTT.

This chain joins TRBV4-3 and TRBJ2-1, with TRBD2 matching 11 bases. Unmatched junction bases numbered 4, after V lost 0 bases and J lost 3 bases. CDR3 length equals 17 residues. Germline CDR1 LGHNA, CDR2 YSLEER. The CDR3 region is CASSQDRGLADYNEQFF. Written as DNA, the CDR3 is TGCGCCAGCAGCCAAGACCGGGGACTAGCGGACTACAATGAGCAGTTCTTC.

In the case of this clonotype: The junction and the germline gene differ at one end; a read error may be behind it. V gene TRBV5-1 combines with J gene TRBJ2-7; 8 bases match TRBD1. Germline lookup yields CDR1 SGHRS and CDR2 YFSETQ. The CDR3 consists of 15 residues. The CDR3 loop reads CANSLPGTGAYEQYF. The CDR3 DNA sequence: TGCGCCAACAGCCTTCCGGGGACAGGCGCCTACGAGCAGTACTTC.

The CDR3, as DNA: TGCGCCAGCAGCCAAGACGCAGGGGGAGACTATGGCTACACCTTC. It translates to CASSQDAGGDYGYTF. The rearrangement joins TRBV4-1 to TRBJ1-2; TRBD1 matches 7 bases. The junction had 4 bases not matched to a gene; V was cut back by 0 bases and J by 3 bases. Germline CDR1 reads MGHRA; CDR2 reads YSYEKL. The CDR3 runs 15 residues.

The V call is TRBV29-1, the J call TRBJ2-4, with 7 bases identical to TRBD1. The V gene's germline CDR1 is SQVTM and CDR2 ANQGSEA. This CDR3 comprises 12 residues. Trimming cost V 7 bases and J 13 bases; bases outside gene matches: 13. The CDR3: CSAGTDVYVQYF. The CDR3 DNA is TGCAGCGCCGGGACAGATGTCTACGTGCAGTACTTC.

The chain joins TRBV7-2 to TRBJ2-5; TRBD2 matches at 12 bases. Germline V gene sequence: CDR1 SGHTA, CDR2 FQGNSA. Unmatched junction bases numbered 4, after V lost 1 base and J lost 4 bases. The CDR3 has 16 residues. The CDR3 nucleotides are TGTGCCAGCAGCTTAGGACCTAGCGGGGGGGCAGAGACCCAGTACTTC. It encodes CASSLGPSGGAETQYF.

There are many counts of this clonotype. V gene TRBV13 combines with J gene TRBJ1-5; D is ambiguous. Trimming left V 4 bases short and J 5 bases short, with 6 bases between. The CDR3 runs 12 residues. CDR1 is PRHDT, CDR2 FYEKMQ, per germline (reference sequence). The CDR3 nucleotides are TGTGCCAGCAGCTCTGGGGATCAGCCCCAGCATTTT. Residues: CASSSGDQPQHF.

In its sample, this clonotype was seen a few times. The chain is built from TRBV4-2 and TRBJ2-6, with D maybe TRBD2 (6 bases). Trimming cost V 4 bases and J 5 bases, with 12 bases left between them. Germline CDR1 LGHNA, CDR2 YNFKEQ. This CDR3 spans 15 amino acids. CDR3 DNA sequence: TGTGCCAGCAGCCCGCGGGGCGGCTGGGCCAACGTCCTGACTTTC. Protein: CASSPRGGWANVLTF.

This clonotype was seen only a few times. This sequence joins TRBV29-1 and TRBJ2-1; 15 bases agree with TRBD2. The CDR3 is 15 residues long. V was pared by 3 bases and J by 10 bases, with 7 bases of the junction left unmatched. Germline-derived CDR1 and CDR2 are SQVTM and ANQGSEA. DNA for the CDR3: TGCAGCGTTGACCCCGGACTAGCGGGGGGGCGCGAGCAGTTCTTC. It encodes CSVDPGLAGGREQFF.

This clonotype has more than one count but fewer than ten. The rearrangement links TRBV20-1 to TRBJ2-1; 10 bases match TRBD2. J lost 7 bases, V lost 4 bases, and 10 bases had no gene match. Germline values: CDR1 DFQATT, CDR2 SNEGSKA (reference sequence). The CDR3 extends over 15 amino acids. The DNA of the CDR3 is TGCAGTGCTACTAGCGGGGGCCCCCGCCGGAATGAGCAGTTCTTC. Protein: CSATSGGPRRNEQFF.

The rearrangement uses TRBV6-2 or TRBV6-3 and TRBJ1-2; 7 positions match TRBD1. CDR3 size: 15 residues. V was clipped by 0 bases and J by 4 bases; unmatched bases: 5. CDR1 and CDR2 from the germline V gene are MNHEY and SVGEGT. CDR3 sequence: CASSYSGQTIYGYTF. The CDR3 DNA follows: TGTGCCAGCAGTTACTCGGGACAGACCATCTATGGCTACACCTTC.

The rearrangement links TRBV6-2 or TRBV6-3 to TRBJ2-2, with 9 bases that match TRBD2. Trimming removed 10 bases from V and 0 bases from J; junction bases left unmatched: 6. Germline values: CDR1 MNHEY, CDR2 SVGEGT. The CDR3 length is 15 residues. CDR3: CATYPSGANTGELFF. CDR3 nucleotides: TGTGCCACCTACCCTAGCGGGGCGAACACCGGGGAGCTGTTTTTT.